This T cell receptor beta chain comes out of a study of CD8+ T cells in alopecia areata. Study-level information: Treated patients were given 5 to 10 mg oral tofacitinib twice daily.

Both peripheral blood and punch biopsies of lesional scalp skin were obtained from patients who had alopecia areata. PBMCs, the starting material, were the source of sorted CD4+ and CD8+ T cells. Broader study findings: Affected scalp, especially in alopecia totalis/universalis, had a higher clonality than normal scalp did.

The ends lost 3 bases at V and 4 bases at J; junction bases unmatched: 5. This CDR3 is 14 amino acids long. Germline V gives CDR1 SQVTM, CDR2 ANQGSEA. As concerns this clone: Its antigen is unidentified.

As the sequencing template, cDNA was produced by extracting RNA and reverse transcribing it. Only in-frame clones appear in the TCRdb table, and some are missing; sequencing was by immunoSEQ multiplex PCR. The table records 200,000 to 250,000 clones, 67% of them present only once. The chain combines TRBV29-1 with TRBJ2-1; 8 bases align to TRBD1. The clonotype was recovered from a human donor with alopecia areata. Sequencing used CD4+ T cells sorted from blood, obtained at week 0. The CDR3 DNA reads TGCAGCGTTGATGCAGGGGGCGAGTACAATGAGCAGTTCTTC. It is translated as CSVDAGGEYNEQFF.